The TCR beta chain under discussion was sequenced for a study of T cells in Graves' hyperthyroidism and ophthalmopathy. Points from the study as a whole: The model foresaw ophthalmopathy a median around 6.4 months prior to onset.

Patients showing uncontrolled infection, other autoimmune disease, pregnancy or lactation were ineligible. TCR beta CDR3 sequences were amplified from RNA transcripts. Primed by the HTBI set, a first-round RT-PCR was run on the TCR CDR3. In TCRdb, the multiplex PCR reads were re-called with MiXCR into one record per CDR3 protein. This sample has about 590,000 distinct CDR3 sequences; approximately 14% occur once, and the top ten carry about 6.6%. In regard to this clonotype: Its antigen is still unknown.

Germline trimming cut 2 bases from V and 4 bases from J; bases unmatched to any gene: 4. Germline CDR1 reads MNHEY; CDR2 reads SVGAGI. This CDR3 is built from 15 residues. The V gene is TRBV6-5, the J gene TRBJ2-3; 9 bases are shared with TRBD1. Sequenced input: blood. This clonotype originated in a woman aged 18-29 years with Graves' ophthalmopathy. In nucleotides, the CDR3 is TGTGCCAGCAGTTACGGGGGACAGGGACCAGATACGCAGTATTTT. Its translation: CASSYGGQGPDTQYF.